The clone carrying this T cell receptor beta chain was seen many times. Antigen unknown. TCRdb itself ran the 5' RACE reads through MiXCR, one entry per CDR3 protein. The sample includes roughly 32,000 distinct CDR3 sequences, 3.5% to 4.5% of them seen just once. The data derive from a study of early T cells in non-severe SARS-CoV-2 infection. For the study at large: Alpha and beta chains were unpaired, from unsorted whole-blood bulk RNA.

Study-wide results and limits: CD4 and private specificities were missed by VDJdb matching, which favored anti-spike CD8 responses.

Germline V gene lookup returns CDR1 MNHEY and CDR2 SMNVEV (reference sequence). V lost 2 bases, J lost 4 bases, and 8 bases lay in between. This CDR3 spans 13 amino acids. Sequences were obtained from whole blood. The rearrangement uses TRBV27 and TRBJ1-2, with D perhaps matching TRBD1 (5 bases). The clonotype comes from an adult who was a healthcare worker with PCR-confirmed SARS-CoV-2 infection or an uninfected control (not recorded which). The CDR3 spells CASSLGGFYGYTF. Written as DNA, the CDR3 is TGTGCCAGCAGTTTAGGGGGATTCTATGGCTACACCTTC.